This T cell receptor (beta chain) stems from a study of cytomegalovirus exposure and HLA in healthy donors. Study-level points and caveats: A reported reduction in N-insertions relative to the roughly 610-donor mean was seen in an Asian-associated ancestry cluster in a later analysis. It was reportedly the case that the classifier diagnosed cytomegalovirus status with high specificity and sensitivity. Across donors, most TCRs were seen rarely, yet some public ones were widespread.

Primers for the PCR totalled 60 Vbeta and 13 Jbeta. Produced via immunoSEQ multiplex PCR; TCRdb's table is partial and in-frame only. Counted here are about 120,000 clones, roughly 77% occurring once; the ten biggest clones make up around 2%. This clone was picked up a small number of times. Its antigen is not identified. The sample taken for sequencing was PBMCs. This receptor was identified in a man aged 35-49 years in good health and CMV-seronegative.

The CDR3 here is CASRPRDRGTDTQYF. In DNA form, the CDR3 reads TGTGCCAGCAGACCTCGGGACAGGGGGACAGATACGCAGTATTTT. The rearrangement joins TRBV6-6 to TRBJ2-3; 11 bases are a match to TRBD1. The germline gives CDR1 MNHNY, CDR2 SVGAGI (reference sequence). There are 15 residues in the CDR3. With V trimmed by 6 bases and J by 3 bases, 5 bases remained unmatched.